The 15 T cell receptor beta chains presented below share a single source sample, sequenced in a study of identical twins. A single record per CDR3 protein comes from TCRdb applying MiXCR to the 5' RACE reads. The sample shows fewer than 250,000 distinct CDR3 sequences, approximately 16% of them seen only once. These data are also associated with another study on T cells expressing NK-cell markers.

The sample comprised CD8+ T cells sorted from blood. The receptors come from a woman aged 18-35 years in good health.

This sequence joins TRBV7-2 and TRBJ2-3, with D possibly TRBD2 on 7 matching bases. Trimming removed 5 bases from V and 4 bases from J, with 22 bases in between. Germline CDR1 SGHTA, CDR2 FQGNSA. This CDR3 comprises 17 residues. The CDR3 is CASSAPGGGGPADTQYF. Here the CDR3 DNA reads TGTGCCAGCAGCGCCCCCGGGGGAGGGGGGCCGGCAGATACGCAGTATTTT.

This clonotype showed up many times. The V call is TRBV9, the J call TRBJ1-3, with 12 positions matching TRBD1. Germline assignment: CDR1 SGDLS and CDR2 YYNGEE. The CDR3 is 19 residues long. After removal of 0 bases from V and 3 bases from J, the junction contained 10 bases not matched to a gene. CDR3 in DNA: TGTGCCAGCAGCGTAGACGGGACAGGGGGCGAGGATAGTGGAAACACCATATATTTT. It yields the protein CASSVDGTGGEDSGNTIYF.

The rearrangement uses TRBV27 and TRBJ2-1; possibly TRBD2 for D (6 bases). V was shortened by 7 bases and J by 0 bases, with 16 bases between the two germline ends. This CDR3 is built from 16 residues. Germline V CDR1 and CDR2: MNHEY, SMNVEV (reference sequence). This chain's CDR3 is CASKEGTGYSYNEQFF. The CDR3 DNA reads as TGTGCCAGCAAGGAGGGGACGGGATACTCCTACAATGAGCAGTTCTTC.

The V call is TRBV9, the J call TRBJ2-6; no clear D gene. The CDR3 is 16 residues long. Trimming removed 3 bases at V and 2 bases at J, with 12 bases between. Per the germline V gene, CDR1 is SGDLS and CDR2 is YYNGEE. The CDR3 loop reads CASSESDGPGANVLTF. CDR3 sequence (DNA): TGTGCCAGCAGCGAAAGTGACGGGCCTGGGGCCAACGTCCTGACTTTC.

The chain uses TRBV5-4 and TRBJ1-1; 11 bases align to TRBD1. This CDR3 is built from 17 residues. Losses at the gene ends were 5 bases for V and 1 base for J; bases not matched to a gene: 10. Germline V gives CDR1 SGHNT, CDR2 YYREEE (reference sequence). Written as DNA, the CDR3 is TGTGCCAGCAGTTCTGGGACAGGGGGATTGTCGAACACTGAAGCTTTCTTT. This gives the protein CASSSGTGGLSNTEAFF.

There are a few counts of this clonotype. J is TRBJ2-7 and V is TRBV27; the D gene is possibly TRBD1 (6 bases). The CDR3 length is 15 residues. From germline, CDR1 is MNHEY and CDR2 SMNVEV (reference sequence). The ends were cut back, 7 bases at V and 3 bases at J, with 19 bases in the middle. CDR3 loop: CASTLQTGQRYEQYF. The CDR3 DNA reads as TGTGCCAGCACTCTACAGACTGGACAGCGCTACGAGCAGTACTTC.

This clonotype was detected many times. The V gene is TRBV27, the J gene TRBJ2-5; 7 bases align to TRBD2. The CDR3 loop spans 13 amino acids. Losses at the gene ends were 4 bases for V and 5 bases for J; bases not matched to a gene: 4. Per germline, CDR1 MNHEY and CDR2 SMNVEV (reference sequence). The CDR3 sequence is CASSSGGGETQYF. CDR3 DNA sequence: TGTGCCAGCAGTTCCGGGGGAGGGGAGACCCAGTACTTC.

Notes on this clonotype: No conserved phenylalanine or tryptophan is present at the end of the CDR3, so a read error is the likely explanation. The V and J genes are TRBV18 and TRBJ1-2; D remains ambiguous. CDR1 is KGHSH and CDR2 is LQKENI in the germline V gene. The length of the CDR3 is 14 residues. V shed 3 bases and J shed 2 bases, with 10 bases lying between them. Here the CDR3 DNA reads TGTGCCAGCTCACCTCTACACGGAAACTATGGCTACACCTAC. It translates to CASSPLHGNYGYTY.

This clonotype has a handful of counts. J is TRBJ2-7 and V is TRBV7-6, with 13 bases aligning to TRBD2. The CDR3 loop spans 19 amino acids. With V trimmed by 4 bases and J by 3 bases, 15 bases remained unmatched. The germline CDR1 and CDR2 sequences are SGHVS and FNYEAQ. Here the CDR3 reads CASSSAAGLAGEVLYEQYF. DNA of the CDR3: TGTGCCAGCAGCTCTGCGGCTGGACTAGCGGGAGAGGTGCTCTACGAGCAGTACTTC.

The rearrangement joins TRBV20-1 to TRBJ2-7, with 7 bases aligning to TRBD2. The length of the CDR3 is 15 residues. Per the germline V gene, CDR1 is DFQATT and CDR2 is SNEGSKA (reference sequence). J lost 0 bases, V lost 6 bases, and 11 bases had no gene match. The chain's CDR3 is CSAPLGLADSYEQYF. The CDR3 DNA is TGCAGTGCCCCCCTCGGTCTAGCGGACTCCTACGAGCAGTACTTC.

This clonotype was seen more than once but under ten times. This chain links TRBV11-2 with TRBJ2-3, with D perhaps TRBD2 (5 bases). V lost 2 bases and J lost 2, with 11 bases in between. The CDR3 consists of 15 residues. Germline values: CDR1 SGHAT, CDR2 FQNNGV. CDR3 in DNA: TGTGCCAGCAGCTTAACGGGGTCAGACACAGATACGCAGTATTTT. Translated, it gives CASSLTGSDTDTQYF.

This chain connects TRBV18 to TRBJ2-1; 9 bases align to TRBD2. Looked up from germline, CDR1 is KGHSH and CDR2 is LQKENI. V shed 3 bases, J shed 4 bases, and the junction held 4 bases outside the gene matches. This CDR3 has 15 residues. In DNA, the CDR3 is TGTGCCAGCTCACCCGGGACTAGCCTATACAATGAGCAGTTCTTC. It yields the protein CASSPGTSLYNEQFF.

This clonotype has only a few counts. This chain uses TRBV9 with TRBJ1-6; a weak D match, TRBD1 (5 bases). The CDR3 runs to 16 residues. CDR1 is SGDLS, CDR2 YYNGEE, per germline. V shed 0 bases and J shed 7 bases, with 14 bases lying between them. The CDR3 spells CASSVDSGHPNSPLHF. The DNA for the CDR3 is TGTGCCAGCAGCGTAGATAGCGGACACCCGAATTCACCCCTCCACTTT.

This clonotype came up a few times. The chain joins TRBV29-1 to TRBJ2-6; D unclear. There are 13 residues in the CDR3. From germline, CDR1 is SQVTM and CDR2 ANQGSEA. Trimming cost V 7 bases and J 0 bases, with 7 bases left between them. The CDR3 spells CSARDSGANVLTF. The CDR3 DNA is TGCAGCGCTAGGGACTCTGGGGCCAACGTCCTGACTTTC.

This clonotype turned up a few times. V and J are TRBV29-1 and TRBJ2-5; D not resolved. V lost 1 base and J 11 bases, leaving 8 bases between the germline ends. There are 10 residues in the CDR3. Germline CDR1 SQVTM, CDR2 ANQGSEA. This CDR3 reads CSVEAERQYF. The CDR3 coding sequence is TGCAGCGTTGAAGCTGAAAGGCAGTACTTC.